The 13 T cell receptor beta chains below were found in one sample sequenced in a study of T cell responses to AZD1222 COVID-19 vaccine. Profiling relied on immunoSEQ multiplex PCR, and the TCRdb table lists in-frame clones only, not all of them. This sample has over 65,000 clones, with 86% found just once. This material consisted of peripheral blood, taken on day 0 of AZD1222 vaccination. Receptors were obtained from an adult in good health.

This clone is a singleton in its sample. V gene TRBV6-4 combines with J gene TRBJ2-1; D unresolved. The V gene's germline CDR1 is MRHNA and CDR2 SNTAGT. Trimming shortened V by 8 bases and J by 5 bases, and 13 bases separated the two germline ends. There are 13 residues in the CDR3. The CDR3 region has the DNA TGTGCCAGCTCTTTTTGGCCGAACAATGAGCAGTTCTTC. Encoded protein: CASSFWPNNEQFF.

V usage is TRBV5-1 and J usage is TRBJ1-4; 7 bases line up with TRBD1. Trimming took 5 bases from V and 3 from J; bases not matched to a gene: 4. CDR3 length: 14 amino acids. CDR1 and CDR2 (germline): SGHRS, YFSETQ. The CDR3 region is CASREGAANEKLFF. DNA of the CDR3: TGCGCCAGCAGGGAGGGGGCAGCTAATGAAAAACTGTTTTTT. Complete variable domain (other parts from reference TRBV5-1 and TRBJ1-4): KAGVTQTPRYLIKTRGQQVTLSCSPISGHRSVSWYQQTPGQGLQFLFEYFSETQRNKGNFPGRFSGRQFSNSRSEMNVSTLELGDSALYLCASREGAANEKLFFGSGTQLSVL.

This clone was seen only once. The rearrangement joins TRBV25-1 to TRBJ2-7; D gene uncertain. The length of the CDR3 is 10 residues. V was clipped by 3 bases and J by 6 bases, with 3 bases between them. Per germline, CDR1 MGHDK and CDR2 SYGVNS. Here the CDR3 reads CASSEVEQYF. The CDR3 DNA is TGTGCCAGCAGTGAGGTCGAGCAGTACTTC.

This chain joins TRBV15 and TRBJ2-7; 8 bases map to TRBD2. The junction had 2 bases not matched to a gene; V was cut back by 0 bases and J by 1 base. CDR3 length: 15 residues. In germline, CDR1 is LNHNV, CDR2 YYDKDF (reference sequence). The CDR3, as DNA: TGTGCCACCAGCAGAGAGACTAGCGCATCCTACGAGCAGTACTTC. Translated: CATSRETSASYEQYF.

The CDR3 nucleotides read TGTGCCAGCAGTTACTCGGCGCACTACTCCTACGAGCAGTACTTC. It encodes CASSYSAHYSYEQYF. The chain couples TRBV6-5 to TRBJ2-7; D is ambiguous. In germline, CDR1 is MNHEY, CDR2 SVGAGI. The CDR3 totals 15 residues. The V end was cut by 0 bases, the J end by 0 bases, with 9 bases between.

The chain joins TRBV7-9 to TRBJ1-5; tentatively, D is TRBD1 (6 bases). This CDR3 contains 15 residues. V dropped 1 base and J dropped 2 bases, with 9 bases sitting between them. The V gene's germline CDR1 is SEHNR and CDR2 FQNEAQ (reference sequence). The CDR3 region has the DNA TGTGCCAGCAGCTTAGGAGGGGGAGGCAATCAGCCCCAGCATTTT. Residues: CASSLGGGGNQPQHF. Variable domain in full (rest from reference TRBV7-9 and TRBJ1-5): DTGVSQNPRHKITKRGQNVTFRCDPISEHNRLYWYRQTLGQGPEFLTYFQNEAQLEKSRLLSDRFSAERPKGSFSTLEIQRTEQGDSAMYLCASSLGGGGNQPQHFGDGTRLSIL.

The chain links TRBV5-1 to TRBJ2-7, with TRBD1 as a possible D gene (5 bases). Germline V gives CDR1 SGHRS, CDR2 YFSETQ. V was shortened by 4 bases and J by 3 bases, with 20 bases between the two germline ends. The CDR3 length is 16 residues. This chain's CDR3 is CASSPALLTASYEQYF. The CDR3 DNA reads TGCGCCAGCAGCCCTGCCCTATTGACAGCCAGCTACGAGCAGTACTTC.

This clone is medium-sized in the sample. The V call is TRBV7-2, the J call TRBJ2-1; no definite D call. Per germline, CDR1 SGHTA and CDR2 FQGNSA. V dropped 5 bases and J dropped 8 bases, with 13 bases sitting between them. CDR3 length: 13 amino acids. CDR3 protein: CASSPGRRDEQFF. The CDR3 DNA is TGTGCCAGCAGCCCCGGACGTCGGGATGAGCAGTTCTTC.

V usage is TRBV9 and J usage is TRBJ2-7; TRBD2 matches 9 bases. Germline V gives CDR1 SGDLS, CDR2 YYNGEE. The CDR3 contains 16 residues. Trimming took 0 bases from V and 0 from J; bases not matched to a gene: 4. The CDR3: CASSVASGGSSYEQYF. For the CDR3, the DNA is TGTGCCAGCAGCGTAGCAAGCGGGGGGAGCTCCTACGAGCAGTACTTC.

This clone was counted a single time. The chain links TRBV3-1 (or the pseudogene TRBV3-2) to TRBJ1-2, with a tentative D call TRBD1 (5 bases). The germline V gene encodes CDR1 LGHDT and CDR2 YNNKEL (reference sequence). The germline V and J ends were trimmed by 4 bases and 4 bases, with 13 bases remaining between them. CDR3 size: 14 residues. CDR3: CASSRRAAGYGYTF. The DNA for the CDR3 is TGTGCCAGCAGCCGCAGGGCGGCTGGCTATGGCTACACCTTC.

This clone was seen only once. The V and J genes are TRBV10-3 and TRBJ1-1; D is possibly TRBD1 (6 bases). Germline CDR1 and CDR2: ENHRY and SYGVKD. This CDR3 has 15 amino acids. With 5 bases removed from V and 6 bases from J, the gap between germline ends came to 19 bases. The CDR3 nucleotides read TGTGCCATCAGTCCCCAGCCGGGGGCGGGGGCTGAAGCTTTCTTT. Translating it yields CAISPQPGAGAEAFF.

This chain uses TRBV7-3 with TRBJ2-6, with D unclear. Trimming cost V 2 bases and J 0 bases, with 2 bases left between them. Germline CDR1 SGHTA, CDR2 FQGTGA. The CDR3 totals 14 residues. CDR3 bases: TGTGCCAGCAGCTTATTCTCTGGGGCCAACGTCCTGACTTTC. Its protein product is CASSLFSGANVLTF.

CDR3 sequence (DNA): TGTGCCAGTACCCCTGACGGGGTGACTGAAAAACTGTTTTTT. This translates into CASTPDGVTEKLFF. The V and J genes are TRBV19 and TRBJ1-4; D is undetermined. V was cut by 7 bases and J by 7 bases, with 16 bases left in between. Germline-derived CDR1 and CDR2 are LNHDA and SQIVND (reference sequence). The CDR3 is 14 residues long.